This T cell receptor beta chain was documented in a study of blood T cell repertoires in COVID-19. Study-level information: PBMCs, B-cell-depleted T cells, or T cells provided the cDNA or gDNA that made up the material.

CDR3 length equals 16 residues. The V gene's germline CDR1 is SGHTA and CDR2 FQGTGA. V lost 2 bases to trimming and J lost 7 bases; unmatched junction nucleotides: 9. Generated by immunoSEQ multiplex PCR, the TCRdb table keeps only in-frame clones and is missing some. Of approximately 160,000 clones in the sample, about 86% were seen once. This receptor was taken from a woman aged 45 to 65 in a cohort exposed to, infected with or recovered from COVID-19 (not recorded which). This chain connects TRBV7-3 to TRBJ2-1; 9 bases are shared with TRBD2. Input material: PBMCs or T cells enriched from blood (not recorded which). Here the CDR3 DNA reads TGTGCCAGCAGCTTAGATGGCGGGAGGGCCTCAAATGAGCAGTTCTTC. It is translated as CASSLDGGRASNEQFF.